This T cell receptor (beta chain) was documented in a study of CD8+ T cells in alopecia areata. Across the study: Treated individuals took tofacitinib by mouth, 5 to 10 mg twice daily. Percentage of affected scalp area was the basis on which treated patients' severity was scored.

As to this clone: Its antigen remains unidentified.

Treatment denoted: oral pan-JAK inhibitor, 5-10 mg twice daily. Reverse transcribed after extraction, RNA yielded cDNA as the sequencing template. TCRdb's table, derived via immunoSEQ multiplex PCR, lists solely in-frame clones and lacks some. The sample records about 42,000 clones, 80% to 95% being singletons. Study observations and caveats: Scalp specimens additionally yield sequences from normal skin's resident alphabeta T cells.

The input for sequencing was CD8+ T cells sorted from blood, taken at week 24, from a patient treated with tofacitinib. This TCR came from a human donor with alopecia areata.

Here the CDR3 reads CASSLTQTKDEQYF. CDR3 sequence (DNA): TGTGCCAGCAGTTTAACACAGACCAAGGACGAGCAGTACTTC. The V call is TRBV27, the J call TRBJ2-7; no reliable D call. CDR1 is MNHEY and CDR2 is SMNVEV in the germline V gene (reference sequence). V lost 2 bases, J lost 5 bases, and 13 bases lay in between. The CDR3 is 14 amino acids.